Following are 32 T cell receptor beta chains from one sample sequenced in a study of patients and donors after allogeneic stem cell transplantation. TCRdb reanalysed the RT-PCR reads using MiXCR and keeps one entry per CDR3 protein. This sample has 150,000 to 200,000 distinct CDR3 sequences, with around two fifths found just once. Sample: blood, either unsorted or a sorted T cell fraction (not recorded which). These receptors were taken from a human donor who was either an allogeneic HSCT recipient or a stem cell or donor lymphocyte infusion donor (not recorded which). It is not recorded whose cells these are; they may come from a transplant donor.

This clonotype has more than one count but fewer than ten. The rearrangement links TRBV25-1 to TRBJ1-6, with unresolved D. Trimming removed 5 bases from V and 10 bases from J, with 15 bases in between. Germline V CDR1 and CDR2: MGHDK, SYGVNS. This CDR3 has 14 amino acids. CDR3 sequence reads: CASSSDVAKSPLHF. The CDR3, as DNA: TGTGCCAGCAGTTCGGACGTGGCGAAATCACCCCTCCACTTT.

CDR3 nucleotide sequence: TGTGCCAGCAGTTTCGGGACAGGGGGCAACTATGGCTACACCTTC. It codes for CASSFGTGGNYGYTF. The rearrangement joins TRBV28 to TRBJ1-2; TRBD1 agrees at 12 bases. With 3 bases clipped from V and 2 bases from J, the junction kept 1 base outside the gene matches. Germline loops: CDR1 MDHEN, CDR2 SYDVKM. This CDR3 has 15 amino acids.

This clonotype was recorded many times. V gene TRBV12-3 or TRBV12-4 combines with J gene TRBJ2-1; 10 bases fit TRBD2. Trimming at V came to 6 bases and at J to 7 bases, leaving 3 bases not matched to a gene. This CDR3 contains 13 residues. The CDR3: CASSQREGNEQFF. The DNA of the CDR3 is TGTGCCAGCAGCCAGCGGGAGGGGAATGAGCAGTTCTTC.

The rearrangement links TRBV4-3 to TRBJ2-1; TRBD2 matches 13 bases. Germline CDR1 is LGHNA and CDR2 is YSLEER. This CDR3 contains 14 residues. V was pared by 4 bases and J by 7 bases, with 1 base of the junction left unmatched. The CDR3 here is CASSRGLAGNEQFF. In DNA form, the CDR3 reads TGCGCCAGCAGCCGGGGACTAGCGGGGAATGAGCAGTTCTTC.

This chain connects TRBV3-1 to TRBJ1-1; no firm D call. CDR3 size: 14 residues. Trimming removed 0 bases at V and 1 base at J, with 6 bases between. Germline assignment: CDR1 LGHDT and CDR2 YNNKEL (reference sequence). DNA for the CDR3: TGTGCCAGCAGCCAAGACCCTTCGAACACTGAAGCTTTCTTT. This gives the protein CASSQDPSNTEAFF.

Ten or more counts support this clonotype. CDR3 loop: CAVGDKEETQYF. CDR3 bases: TGTGCCGTCGGGGACAAAGAAGAGACCCAGTACTTC. The V gene is TRBV24-1, the J gene TRBJ2-5; maybe TRBD1 (6 bases). The V end was cut by 12 bases, the J end by 3 bases, with 13 bases between. The CDR3 is made up of 12 amino acids. The germline CDR1 and CDR2 sequences are KGHDR and SFDVKD.

V and J are TRBV20-1 and TRBJ1-5, with 7 bases lining up with TRBD1. CDR1 and CDR2 (germline): DFQATT, SNEGSKA (reference sequence). This CDR3 has 15 residues. V trimming: 5 bases; J trimming: 1 base; junction bases outside the gene matches: 8. The CDR3 protein is CSASTGEGSNQPQHF. The DNA of the CDR3 is TGCAGTGCTTCTACAGGGGAAGGAAGCAATCAGCCCCAGCATTTT.

The rearrangement joins TRBV5-6 to TRBJ2-1, with D unresolved. The CDR3 has 15 residues. V lost 3 bases and J lost 1, with 11 bases in between. Germline lookup yields CDR1 SGHDT and CDR2 YYEEEE. The CDR3 DNA follows: TGTGCCAGCAGCTGGGAAGGTAGATCCTACAATGAGCAGTTCTTC. Its protein product is CASSWEGRSYNEQFF. The whole variable domain, remainder taken from reference TRBV5-6 and TRBJ2-1, is DAGVTQSPTHLIKTRGQQVTLRCSPKSGHDTVSWYQQALGQGPQFIFQYYEEEERQRGNFPDRFSGHQFPNYSSELNVNALLLGDSALYLCASSWEGRSYNEQFFGPGTRLTVL.

This clonotype was observed a few times. The DNA of the CDR3 is TGTGCCAGCTCACCACTGGACAGCTATACTGAAGCTTTCTTT. Translation gives CASSPLDSYTEAFF. The chain carries TRBV18 and TRBJ1-1, with D maybe TRBD1 (6 bases). Deletions cut 1 base from V and 5 bases from J, with 11 bases between. This CDR3 is built from 14 residues. Germline V CDR1 and CDR2: KGHSH, LQKENI.

The chain is built from TRBV7-2 and TRBJ2-1; 9 nucleotides align to TRBD1. Losses at the gene ends were 1 base for V and 1 base for J; bases not matched to a gene: 2. CDR1 and CDR2 from the germline V gene are SGHTA and FQGNSA. This CDR3 comprises 16 residues. CDR3 amino acids: CASSLGTGVSYNEQFF. The CDR3 nucleotides read TGTGCCAGCAGCTTAGGGACAGGGGTTTCCTACAATGAGCAGTTCTTC.

V is TRBV16 and J is TRBJ1-1; 8 nucleotides align to TRBD1. J lost 1 base, V lost 2 bases, and 3 bases had no gene match. The CDR3 loop spans 15 amino acids. Germline CDR1 reads KGHSY; CDR2 reads FQNENV. The CDR3 is CASSQIGTGNTEAFF. CDR3 bases: TGTGCCAGCAGCCAAATTGGGACAGGGAACACTGAAGCTTTCTTT.

This clonotype has a handful of counts. This chain links TRBV12-3 or TRBV12-4 with TRBJ2-1; D unresolved. V was clipped by 4 bases and J by 9 bases, with 10 bases between them. This CDR3 has 12 residues. In DNA, the CDR3 is TGTGCCAGCAGTTCAAGGGCTTTTGAGCAGTTCTTC. Amino acids: CASSSRAFEQFF.

V is TRBV7-9 and J is TRBJ1-2, with TRBD1 matching 7 bases. Germline V gene lookup returns CDR1 SEHNR and CDR2 FQNEAQ (reference sequence). The V gene end was trimmed by 5 bases and the J gene end by 3 bases; junction bases not matched to a gene: 9. This CDR3 is built from 15 residues. CDR3: CASSGQERGDYGYTF. DNA of the CDR3: TGTGCCAGCAGCGGACAGGAGCGCGGGGACTATGGCTACACCTTC. The full variable domain, completed using reference TRBV7-9 and TRBJ1-2, is DTGVSQNPRHKITKRGQNVTFRCDPISEHNRLYWYRQTLGQGPEFLTYFQNEAQLEKSRLLSDRFSAERPKGSFSTLEIQRTEQGDSAMYLCASSGQERGDYGYTFGSGTRLTVV.

There are a few counts of this clonotype. The chain uses TRBV13 and TRBJ2-3; possibly TRBD2 for D (6 bases). Germline values: CDR1 PRHDT, CDR2 FYEKMQ (reference sequence). The CDR3 is made up of 15 amino acids. Trimming removed 3 bases at V and 2 bases at J, with 12 bases between. CDR3 loop: CASSFRTGDTDTQYF. CDR3 in DNA: TGTGCCAGCAGCTTTCGGACGGGAGACACAGATACGCAGTATTTT. The full variable domain, with the rest looked up from reference TRBV13 and TRBJ2-3, is AAGVIQSPRHLIKEKRETATLKCYPIPRHDTVYWYQQGPGQDPQFLISFYEKMQSDKGSIPDRFSAQQFSDYHSELNMSSLELGDSALYFCASSFRTGDTDTQYFGPGTRLTVL.

This chain uses TRBV30 with TRBJ1-2; perhaps TRBD1 as D (6 bases). Germline assignment: CDR1 GTSNPN and CDR2 SVGIG (reference sequence). With 3 bases removed from V and 8 bases from J, the gap between germline ends came to 10 bases. CDR3 length: 11 amino acids. For the CDR3, the DNA is TGTGCCTGGAGGGGGGCGAAAGGCTACACCTTC. Translation: CAWRGAKGYTF.

This clonotype was observed a handful of times. The chain links TRBV28 to TRBJ1-2; no definite D call. The CDR3 totals 13 residues. V shed 3 bases and J shed 4 bases, with 9 bases lying between them. Germline V gene lookup returns CDR1 MDHEN and CDR2 SYDVKM. The CDR3 is CASSFWYSYGYTF. The DNA for the CDR3 is TGTGCCAGCAGTTTTTGGTACAGCTATGGCTACACCTTC.

The chain has TRBV28 and TRBJ2-7; D may be TRBD1 (6 bases). With 5 bases removed from V and 0 bases from J, the gap between germline ends came to 11 bases. The germline gives CDR1 MDHEN, CDR2 SYDVKM. There are 14 residues in the CDR3. Here the CDR3 DNA reads TGTGCCAGCAGTCTGACAGGACCCTCCTACGAGCAGTACTTC. This gives the protein CASSLTGPSYEQYF.

This clonotype was seen a few times. The chain has TRBV5-1 and TRBJ2-1; 13 bases line up with TRBD2. Germline V gene data show CDR1 as SGHRS and CDR2 as YFSETQ. The CDR3 has 19 amino acids. J lost 0 bases, V lost 0 bases, and 6 bases had no gene match. The CDR3 loop reads CASSLVGLAGLSSYNEQFF. The CDR3 coding sequence is TGCGCCAGCAGCTTGGTGGGACTAGCGGGGCTGAGCTCCTACAATGAGCAGTTCTTC.

The gene calls are TRBV29-1 and TRBJ1-2; D gene ambiguous. The CDR3 consists of 11 residues. CDR1 is SQVTM, CDR2 ANQGSEA, per germline. V was pared by 4 bases and J by 8 bases, with 11 bases between. CDR3 bases: TGCAGCGTTGGAATCCCGGCCGGCTACACCTTC. Its protein product is CSVGIPAGYTF. The whole variable domain, filled in from reference TRBV29-1 and TRBJ1-2, reads SAVISQKPSRDICQRGTSLTIQCQVDSQVTMMFWYRQQPGQSLTLIATANQGSEATYESGFVIDKFPISRPNLTFSTLTVSNMSPEDSSIYLCSVGIPAGYTFGSGTRLTVV.

The chain combines TRBV20-1 with TRBJ1-3, with D perhaps TRBD1 (6 bases). From germline, CDR1 is DFQATT and CDR2 SNEGSKA (reference sequence). V lost 2 bases to trimming and J lost 1 base, with 12 bases between them. This CDR3 contains 15 residues. Here the CDR3 reads CSARLYRESGNTIYF. In nucleotides, the CDR3 is TGCAGTGCTAGACTCTACAGGGAATCTGGAAACACCATATATTTT.

Only a few counts were recorded for this clonotype. This chain links TRBV9 with TRBJ2-1; unclear D gene. The CDR3 spans 12 residues. Germline loops: CDR1 SGDLS, CDR2 YYNGEE. V lost 0 bases and J 8 bases, leaving 6 bases between the germline ends. In DNA, the CDR3 is TGTGCCAGCAGCGTAGAGTTCCATGAGCAGTTCTTC. It translates to CASSVEFHEQFF.

This clonotype came up a few times. This chain joins TRBV24-1 and TRBJ1-2, with D perhaps TRBD1 (6 bases). This CDR3 contains 15 residues. Germline loops: CDR1 KGHDR, CDR2 SFDVKD. V lost 0 bases, J lost 3 bases, and 10 bases lay in between. CDR3 region: CATSDLRRGDYGYTF. The CDR3, as DNA: TGTGCCACCAGTGATTTGCGCAGGGGTGACTATGGCTACACCTTC.

The V gene is TRBV6-6, the J gene TRBJ1-1, with D perhaps matching TRBD1 (5 bases). The CDR3 contains 14 residues. From germline, CDR1 is MNHNY and CDR2 SVGAGI (reference sequence). The V and J ends lost 7 bases and 3 bases respectively, with 15 bases between them. The CDR3 nucleotides are TGTGCCAGCAACAGACGACAGACCGACACTGAAGCTTTCTTT. Its protein product is CASNRRQTDTEAFF.

This clonotype was counted a few times. The genes are TRBV27 and TRBJ2-3; D may be TRBD2 (5 bases). This CDR3 contains 15 residues. V lost 6 bases to trimming and J lost 1 base, with 14 bases between them. Germline lookup yields CDR1 MNHEY and CDR2 SMNVEV (reference sequence). The CDR3 DNA follows: TGTGCCAGCAGGGAGGAGGTGGTCGGCACAGATACGCAGTATTTT. Protein: CASREEVVGTDTQYF.

V and J are TRBV28 and TRBJ2-7; D gene uncertain. CDR1 is MDHEN, CDR2 SYDVKM, per germline. This CDR3 comprises 11 residues. Trimming pared 3 bases from V and 4 bases from J, leaving 4 bases between. The CDR3 loop reads CASSFRYEQYF. The CDR3 DNA is TGTGCCAGCAGTTTCAGGTACGAGCAGTACTTC.

The V call is TRBV28, the J call TRBJ2-4; D not certain. Germline V lookup: CDR1 MDHEN, CDR2 SYDVKM. The CDR3 covers 13 residues. V lost 2 bases, J lost 8 bases, and 10 bases lay in between. The CDR3 DNA reads TGTGCCAGCAGTTTACTGGATCCGTACATTCAGTACTTC. As protein: CASSLLDPYIQYF.

The chain links TRBV27 to TRBJ2-3; 11 nucleotides align to TRBD2. Germline-derived CDR1 and CDR2 are MNHEY and SMNVEV (reference sequence). The CDR3 sequence is 18 residues long. The ends lost 3 bases at V and 2 bases at J; junction bases unmatched: 10. For the CDR3, the DNA is TGTGCCAGCAGTTTGGGACCGGGACTAGCGGATAACACAGATACGCAGTATTTT. This codes for CASSLGPGLADNTDTQYF.

The V gene is TRBV6-2 or TRBV6-3, the J gene TRBJ1-5; no clear D. The V end was cut by 3 bases, the J end by 6 bases, with 9 bases between. From germline, CDR1 is MNHEY and CDR2 SVGEGT. The CDR3 totals 13 residues. The CDR3 sequence is CASSYAIVQPQHF. In DNA form, the CDR3 reads TGTGCCAGCAGTTATGCAATTGTTCAGCCCCAGCATTTT.

There are a few counts of this clonotype. The chain carries TRBV12-3 or TRBV12-4 and TRBJ2-4; 9 positions match TRBD1. The CDR3 sequence is 14 residues long. Losses at the gene ends were 4 bases for V and 7 bases for J; bases not matched to a gene: 5. This CDR3 reads CASSSRDRVNIQYF. The CDR3 DNA follows: TGTGCCAGCAGTTCCCGGGACAGGGTTAACATTCAGTACTTC.

The chain couples TRBV25-1 to TRBJ1-2; D is ambiguous. Germline CDR1 and CDR2: MGHDK and SYGVNS. CDR3 length: 15 amino acids. Trimming pared 0 bases from V and 4 bases from J, leaving 12 bases between. Here the CDR3 reads CASSEYVTDPYGYTF. The CDR3 DNA follows: TGTGCCAGCAGTGAATACGTCACAGACCCCTATGGCTACACCTTC.

This chain uses TRBV6-2 or TRBV6-3 with TRBJ2-5, with unresolved D. Between the trimmed V and J ends, which lost 5 bases and 5 bases, there was a span of 12 bases. In germline, CDR1 is MNHEY, CDR2 SVGEGT. This CDR3 is built from 13 residues. Written as DNA, the CDR3 is TGTGCCAGCAGTACCCACAGAGGCGAGACCCAGTACTTC. Amino acids: CASSTHRGETQYF.

This sequence joins TRBV25-1 and TRBJ1-3; D gene uncertain. Germline lookup yields CDR1 MGHDK and CDR2 SYGVNS. This CDR3 comprises 19 residues. The V gene lost 2 bases and the J gene lost 0 bases, with 20 bases spanning the gap. The DNA of the CDR3 is TGTGCCAGCAGTGAAGGCCGCTGGGAATCGGACCACTCTGGAAACACCATATATTTT. This translates into CASSEGRWESDHSGNTIYF.